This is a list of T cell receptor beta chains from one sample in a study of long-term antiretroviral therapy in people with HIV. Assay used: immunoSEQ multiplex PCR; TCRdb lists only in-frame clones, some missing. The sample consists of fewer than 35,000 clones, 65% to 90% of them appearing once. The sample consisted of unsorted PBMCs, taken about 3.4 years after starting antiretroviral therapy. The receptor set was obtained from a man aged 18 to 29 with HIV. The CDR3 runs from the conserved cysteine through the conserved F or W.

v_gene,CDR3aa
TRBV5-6,CASSLGGARNTEAFF
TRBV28,CATLTLNTEAFF
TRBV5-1,CASSNEQGVYGYTF
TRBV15,CATSRRQRADNQPQHF
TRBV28,CASSLLSGTSGRSEYF
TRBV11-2,CASSSRPNRAGTTQETQYF
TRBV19,CASSPGLSSTDTQYF
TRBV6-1,CASSEGPGQLTYEQYF
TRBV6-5,CASSLGQARGYTF
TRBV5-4,CASSHGPSYEQYF
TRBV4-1,CASSQDPQSSYEQYF
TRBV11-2,CASSLGGVYEQYF
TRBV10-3,CATRERPDQETQYF
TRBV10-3,CAISEDTDTQYF
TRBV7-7,CASSPGLAPPGHEQFF
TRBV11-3,CASSLFPTSGSTDTQYF
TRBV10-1,CASSRGLAGGLNDEQFF
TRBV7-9,CASSSDGTYEQYF
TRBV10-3,CAISKLTGQGNEQYF
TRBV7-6,CASSLSWDRAPDEQYF
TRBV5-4,CASSLGHLYGYTF
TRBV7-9,CASSSSVGTDRGYTF
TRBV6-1,CASSPWTGIGNTIYF
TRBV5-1,CASSLRNGGQGSPLHF
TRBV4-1,CASSQDPLAPGELFF
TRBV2,CAGRQGNSYEQYF
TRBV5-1,CASSLTGSYEQYF
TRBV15,CATKRDSGSYNEQFF
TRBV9,CASSEPGTGRYGYTF
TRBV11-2,CASSLSGTAINYGYTF
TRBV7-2,CASSRDRTSYEQYF
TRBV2,CASRAPGTDNQPQHF
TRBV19,CASSFDQGVAFF
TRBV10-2,CASSPGSAPTYGYTF
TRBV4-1,CASSQDRAPNTEAFF
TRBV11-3,CASSLGVARGYEQYF
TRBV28,CASSLPRDRGGGNTIYF
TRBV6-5,CASSQTGGRYNEQFF
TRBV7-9,CASSLGGTMGEKLFF
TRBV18,CASSPNPADYNEQFF
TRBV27,CASSLGNEAFF
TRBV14,CASSHTGTSTSYEQYF
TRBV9,CASSDPAQGLAKNIQYF
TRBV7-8,CASSLAQGLNTEAFF
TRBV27,CASSLSIRDRNTEAFF
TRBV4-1,CASSRVRGPSYEQYF
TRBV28,CASSFLGLAGLNEQFF